The 8 T cell receptor beta chains below were found in one sample sequenced in a study of CD8 T cells in ankylosing spondylitis. TCRdb reprocessed the 5' RACE reads via MiXCR and lists one record per CDR3 protein. The profile covers a few hundred thousand distinct CDR3 sequences, with 20% to 25% appearing a single time and 13% taken by the ten largest. Input material: blood, either unsorted or a sorted T cell fraction (not recorded which). These receptors originate from a male donor with ankylosing spondylitis or in good health (not recorded which).

The sample holds many counts of this clonotype. The V and J genes are TRBV6-4 and TRBJ2-1; D gene uncertain. The CDR3 totals 16 residues. Per germline, CDR1 MRHNA and CDR2 SNTAGT. V lost 0 bases to trimming and J lost 10 bases, with 19 bases between them. The CDR3 spells CASSDSQTASTSEQFF. The CDR3 coding sequence is TGTGCCAGCAGTGACTCTCAGACTGCCTCGACTTCGGAGCAGTTCTTC.

This clonotype was observed a handful of times. The chain has TRBV3-1 and TRBJ2-1; no firm D call. With 1 base removed from V and 6 bases from J, the gap between germline ends came to 22 bases. The germline CDR1 and CDR2 sequences are LGHDT and YNNKEL (reference sequence). The CDR3 has 18 amino acids. CDR3: CASSQGLVYPISGNEQFF. For the CDR3, the DNA is TGTGCCAGCAGCCAAGGTTTGGTCTACCCCATAAGTGGCAATGAGCAGTTCTTC.

This clonotype was observed a few times. The chain recombines TRBV13 with TRBJ2-5, with D perhaps TRBD1 (5 bases). The CDR3 consists of 13 residues. With 1 base removed from V and 3 bases from J, the gap between germline ends came to 6 bases. The germline V gene encodes CDR1 PRHDT and CDR2 FYEKMQ (reference sequence). The CDR3 protein is CASSLEGEETQYF. In DNA form, the CDR3 reads TGTGCCAGCAGCTTAGAAGGGGAAGAGACCCAGTACTTC.

In its sample, this clonotype was seen many times. The genes are TRBV7-2 and TRBJ2-1; 8 positions agree with TRBD1. The CDR3 length is 15 residues. The trim removed 4 bases at V and 4 bases at J, leaving 6 bases unmatched. Germline loops: CDR1 SGHTA, CDR2 FQGNSA. The chain's CDR3 is CASSSGTGPYNEQFF. The CDR3 DNA is TGTGCCAGCAGCTCCGGGACAGGACCATACAATGAGCAGTTCTTC.

V gene TRBV5-1 combines with J gene TRBJ2-5; 12 positions agree with TRBD2. Looked up from germline, CDR1 is SGHRS and CDR2 is YFSETQ. This CDR3 contains 17 residues. Losses at the gene ends were 1 base for V and 2 bases for J; bases not matched to a gene: 6. The CDR3 region is CASSLILAGGRQETQYF. CDR3 coding DNA: TGCGCCAGCAGCTTGATACTAGCGGGGGGCCGTCAAGAGACCCAGTACTTC.

This clonotype was seen repeatedly, ten times or more. The gene calls are TRBV29-1 and TRBJ2-1; D call uncertain. V was cut by 6 bases and J by 9 bases, with 9 bases left in between. The CDR3 is made up of 10 amino acids. Germline-derived CDR1 and CDR2 are SQVTM and ANQGSEA. The CDR3 loop is CSVLIGEQFF. The DNA for the CDR3 is TGCAGCGTCCTCATCGGTGAGCAGTTCTTC.

This clonotype showed up just a few times. The chain carries TRBV12-3 or TRBV12-4 and TRBJ2-3, with unresolved D. V was shortened by 3 bases and J by 5 bases, with 6 bases between the two germline ends. The CDR3 extends over 12 amino acids. CDR3 residues: CASSFLRDTQYF. CDR3 in DNA: TGTGCCAGCAGTTTTCTGAGAGATACGCAGTATTTT.

This clonotype was seen more than once but under ten times. The rearrangement links TRBV7-9 to TRBJ1-2; no firm D call. Trimming shortened V by 4 bases and J by 0 bases, and 15 bases separated the two germline ends. The CDR3 is made up of 16 amino acids. The germline V gene has CDR1 SEHNR and CDR2 FQNEAQ (reference sequence). The CDR3, as DNA: TGTGCCAGCAGCTCCCTCTCCGGCCCTCCTAACTATGGCTACACCTTC. This encodes CASSSLSGPPNYGYTF. Full variable domain (outside the CDR3, taken from reference TRBV7-9 and TRBJ1-2): DTGVSQNPRHKITKRGQNVTFRCDPISEHNRLYWYRQTLGQGPEFLTYFQNEAQLEKSRLLSDRFSAERPKGSFSTLEIQRTEQGDSAMYLCASSSLSGPPNYGYTFGSGTRLTVV.